Each of the 29 T cell receptor beta chains below was sequenced from the same sample in a study of molecular identifiers for immune sequencing clone quantification. MiXCR was run by TCRdb on the PCR reads, yielding one entry per CDR3 protein. The sample records tens of thousands of distinct CDR3 sequences, approximately 17% being singletons. Material for sequencing was naive CD8+ T cells from blood, with Jurkat cell RNA spiked in. As for subset: FACS-sorted CD8+CD4-CCR7+CD45RA+ naive T cells. The receptors stem from a human donor in good health. Some libraries in this study had Jurkat cell RNA spiked in.

This clonotype was recorded at least ten times. The chain combines TRBV29-1 with TRBJ2-1; 12 bases line up with TRBD2. The ends lost 7 bases at V and 0 bases at J; junction bases unmatched: 10. CDR3 length: 17 residues. Germline CDR1 reads SQVTM; CDR2 reads ANQGSEA. This chain's CDR3 is CSAEGTSGPSSYNEQFF. The CDR3 nucleotides are TGCAGCGCGGAAGGGACTAGCGGGCCCAGCTCCTACAATGAGCAGTTCTTC.

This clonotype appeared many times. CDR3 in DNA: TGCGCCAGCAGCCCGCGGGATCTAGTTATATACGAGCAGTACTTC. It codes for CASSPRDLVIYEQYF. V usage is TRBV5-1 and J usage is TRBJ2-7; the D gene is possibly TRBD2 (6 bases). The CDR3 extends over 15 amino acids. V lost 4 bases, J lost 4 bases, and 18 bases lay in between. The V gene's germline CDR1 is SGHRS and CDR2 YFSETQ.

This clonotype came up many times. This rearrangement joins TRBV7-9 to TRBJ2-5; D perhaps matches TRBD2 (5 bases). Trimming removed 11 bases at V and 9 bases at J, with 13 bases between. From germline, CDR1 is SEHNR and CDR2 FQNEAQ (reference sequence). This CDR3 has 10 amino acids. DNA for the CDR3: TGTGCCGTCAACCCCGGGGCCCAGTACTTC. Translation: CAVNPGAQYF.

With respect to this clonotype: A much larger clone is a single base away; this may be a read error. The CDR3 loop is CASSKPTGGREREQYF. The CDR3 region has the DNA TGTGCCAGCAGTAAACCCACTGGCGGGAGGGAACGCGAGCAGTACTTC. This chain uses TRBV12-3 or TRBV12-4 with TRBJ2-7, with 9 positions matching TRBD2. Trimming at V came to 5 bases and at J to 6 bases, leaving 14 bases not matched to a gene. The CDR3 contains 16 residues.

This clonotype was counted many times. The chain carries TRBV4-3 and TRBJ1-1, with a possible D match to TRBD1 (5 bases). The CDR3 has 14 amino acids. Trimming removed 1 base at V and 7 bases at J, with 13 bases between. Per the germline V gene, CDR1 is LGHNA and CDR2 is YSLEER. CDR3 DNA sequence: TGCGCCAGCAGCCAAGGTGGGGGGATGTTTGAAGCTTTCTTT. It specifies CASSQGGGMFEAFF.

Notes on this clonotype: This could be a read error, since a much larger clone is one nucleotide away. The gene calls are TRBV4-3 and TRBJ1-2; no firm D call. CDR1 is LGHNA, CDR2 YSLEER, per germline. The CDR3 spans 14 residues. V was trimmed by 2 bases and J by 4 bases, leaving 11 bases between them. The CDR3 region is CASSQSLDGYGYTF. The DNA for the CDR3 is TGCGCCAGCAGCCAAAGCTTGGACGGCTATGGCTACACCTTC.

Regarding this clonotype: A single base separates this from a much larger clone, so it may be a read error. The chain joins TRBV20-1 to TRBJ2-5; D not certain. Between the trimmed V and J ends, which lost 1 base and 5 bases, there was a span of 2 bases. The length of the CDR3 is 10 residues. CDR1 and CDR2 (germline): DFQATT, SNEGSKA (reference sequence). As DNA, the CDR3 is TGCAGTGCTAGAGGGGAGACCCAGTACTTC. Translation: CSARGETQYF.

This clonotype appeared many times. The V gene is TRBV29-1, the J gene TRBJ2-7, with a tentative D call TRBD1 (6 bases). The V end lost 6 bases, the J end lost 1 base, and 19 bases lay between the germline ends. The CDR3 is 15 residues long. CDR1 is SQVTM, CDR2 ANQGSEA, per germline. Written as DNA, the CDR3 is TGCAGCGTGAGGGGGACGGCAGTTACTTCCTACGAGCAGTACTTC. Its protein product is CSVRGTAVTSYEQYF.

The chain has TRBV28 and TRBJ2-7; TRBD2 aligns across 14 bases. J lost 1 base, V lost 2 bases, and 4 bases had no gene match. The CDR3 length is 17 residues. Germline CDR1 MDHEN, CDR2 SYDVKM. Here the CDR3 DNA reads TGTGCCAGCAGTTTACAGGGGACTAGCGGGGGTTCCTACGAGCAGTACTTC. Its translation: CASSLQGTSGGSYEQYF.

This clonotype was counted a few times. With a much larger clone just one base away, this may be a read error. The chain links TRBV19 to TRBJ2-7; 9 positions agree with TRBD1. This CDR3 has 16 amino acids. From germline, CDR1 is LNHDA and CDR2 SQIVND (reference sequence). The CDR3 nucleotides read TGTGTCAGTACCACAACCTTCGGGACAGGGAGTCCCGAGCAGTACTTC. The encoded protein is CVSTTTFGTGSPEQYF.

This clonotype showed up many times. V usage is TRBV27 and J usage is TRBJ2-2, with D hard to call. The CDR3 is 14 amino acids. Germline V CDR1 and CDR2: MNHEY, SMNVEV (reference sequence). V lost 3 bases, J lost 5 bases, and 10 bases lay in between. CDR3 region: CASSFWPGTGELFF. The CDR3 DNA sequence: TGTGCCAGCAGTTTCTGGCCAGGAACCGGGGAGCTGTTTTTT.

The gene calls are TRBV27 and TRBJ2-7; D is possibly TRBD2 (5 bases). Looked up from germline, CDR1 is MNHEY and CDR2 is SMNVEV (reference sequence). V was cut by 6 bases and J by 6 bases, with 21 bases left in between. The CDR3 is 15 amino acids. CDR3 region: CASSPLEGLAGEQYF. Here the CDR3 DNA reads TGTGCCAGCAGCCCCCTCGAAGGGCTAGCTGGCGAGCAGTACTTC.

This clonotype was seen at least ten times. This chain joins TRBV4-3 and TRBJ2-1, with D unclear. CDR1 and CDR2 from the germline V gene are LGHNA and YSLEER. V gave up 0 bases and J gave up 12 bases, with 18 bases separating them. The CDR3 is made up of 15 amino acids. This CDR3 is CASSQESGSTTGQFF. The CDR3 nucleotides are TGCGCCAGCAGCCAAGAGTCCGGTAGCACAACCGGGCAGTTCTTC.

This clonotype was counted ten times or more. The gene calls are TRBV29-1 and TRBJ2-5; 8 bases map to TRBD2. This CDR3 is 20 amino acids long. CDR1 is SQVTM and CDR2 is ANQGSEA in the germline V gene. The junction had 25 bases not matched to a gene; V was cut back by 4 bases and J by 3 bases. CDR3 bases: TGCAGCGTTGTATTCGGGATTTGGGCGGGAGGCCCCCCCAAAAAAGAGACCCAGTACTTC. Amino acid sequence: CSVVFGIWAGGPPKKETQYF.

This clonotype was seen ten or more times. J is TRBJ2-3 and V is TRBV20-1; D is unresolved. Germline CDR1 DFQATT, CDR2 SNEGSKA (reference sequence). With 0 bases removed from V and 2 bases from J, the gap between germline ends came to 12 bases. This CDR3 is built from 15 residues. DNA for the CDR3: TGCAGTGCTAGAGATGTACGTCGGAACACAGATACGCAGTATTTT. Translated: CSARDVRRNTDTQYF.

This clonotype was observed at least ten times. The V gene is TRBV29-1, the J gene TRBJ2-3, with a possible D match to TRBD1 (6 bases). The CDR3 contains 16 residues. Deletions cut 4 bases from V and 2 bases from J, with 19 bases between. Germline-derived CDR1 and CDR2 are SQVTM and ANQGSEA. This CDR3 is CSVGGFRDIFTDTQYF. CDR3 sequence (DNA): TGCAGCGTTGGGGGGTTCCGGGACATATTCACAGATACGCAGTATTTT.

On this clonotype: This may be a read error, as it is one base from a much larger clone. The rearrangement joins TRBV27 to TRBJ2-3; the D is unclear. The ends were cut back, 7 bases at V and 4 bases at J, with 15 bases in the middle. The CDR3 runs to 14 residues. Germline lookup yields CDR1 MNHEY and CDR2 SMNVEV (reference sequence). The CDR3 DNA follows: TGTGCCAGCACCTTCGCCCCGCTTGCAGATACGCAGTATTTT. Protein: CASTFAPLADTQYF.

As to this clonotype: One end of the junction varies from germline; a read error may be responsible. The rearrangement links TRBV28 to TRBJ2-3; 8 bases agree with TRBD2. Germline V gives CDR1 MDHEN, CDR2 SYDVKM. The CDR3 consists of 15 residues. The CDR3 DNA sequence: TGTGCCAGCAGTTTGGAGCGGGAGTTGGCGGATATGCAGTATTTT. Translation: CASSLERELADMQYF.

There are many counts of this clonotype. This rearrangement joins TRBV2 to TRBJ2-7; 7 nucleotides match TRBD1. Unmatched junction bases numbered 2, after V lost 4 bases and J lost 2 bases. The CDR3 loop spans 13 amino acids. The germline gives CDR1 SNHLY, CDR2 FYNNEI. In nucleotides, the CDR3 is TGTGCCAGCAGTGGGACAGGAGCCTACGAGCAGTACTTC. This sequence encodes CASSGTGAYEQYF.

The table lists this clonotype with many counts. The rearrangement joins TRBV18 to TRBJ2-1, with 13 nucleotides matching TRBD2. The V gene end was trimmed by 4 bases and the J gene end by 7 bases; junction bases not matched to a gene: 7. The CDR3 spans 16 residues. CDR1 and CDR2 from the germline V gene are KGHSH and LQKENI. In nucleotides, the CDR3 is TGTGCCAGCTCACAAGGACTAGCGGGAGTGTTTAATGAGCAGTTCTTC. This encodes CASSQGLAGVFNEQFF.

This clonotype was observed once. The chain recombines TRBV7-9 with TRBJ2-7; 8 positions match TRBD1. V lost 1 base to trimming and J lost 5 bases; unmatched junction nucleotides: 4. Germline CDR1 is SEHNR and CDR2 is FQNEAQ (reference sequence). This CDR3 has 14 residues. The CDR3 nucleotides are TGTGCCAGCAGCTTAGTGGACAGGGCCAACGAGCAGTACTTC. Translated, it gives CASSLVDRANEQYF. The full variable domain, rest sourced from reference TRBV7-9 and TRBJ2-7, is DTGVSQNPRHKITKRGQNVTFRCDPISEHNRLYWYRQTLGQGPEFLTYFQNEAQLEKSRLLSDRFSAERPKGSFSTLEIQRTEQGDSAMYLCASSLVDRANEQYFGPGTRLTVT.

There are many counts of this clonotype. This chain links TRBV28 with TRBJ2-1; D is unresolved. V lost 5 bases, J lost 0 bases, and 11 bases lay in between. The CDR3 has 15 amino acids. Germline loops: CDR1 MDHEN, CDR2 SYDVKM. CDR3 residues: CASSPRPSSYNEQFF. As DNA, the CDR3 is TGTGCCAGCAGTCCCCGGCCCAGCTCCTACAATGAGCAGTTCTTC.

Many counts were recorded for this clonotype. This rearrangement joins TRBV7-6 to TRBJ2-3; 8 bases map to TRBD2. V shed 5 bases, J shed 4 bases, and the junction held 14 bases outside the gene matches. In germline, CDR1 is SGHVS, CDR2 FNYEAQ. The CDR3 has 17 residues. CDR3 residues: CASSLRAGTSGPDTQYF. The CDR3 bases are TGTGCCAGCAGCCTCAGAGCTGGCACTAGCGGACCAGATACGCAGTATTTT.

Regarding this clonotype: One junction end does not reproduce the germline sequence, and a read error may be involved. The chain joins TRBV6-6 to TRBJ2-7, with D hard to call. The CDR3 contains 12 residues. The germline V gene has CDR1 MNHNY and CDR2 SVGAGI (reference sequence). CDR3 nucleotide sequence: TGTGCCGGCAGTTACTCGGTCTACGAGCAGTACTTC. It translates to CAGSYSVYEQYF.

CDR3 protein: CSARVAVGAGELFF. Here the CDR3 DNA reads TGCAGTGCTAGAGTAGCAGTGGGTGCCGGGGAGCTGTTTTTT. The rearrangement links TRBV20-1 to TRBJ2-2; D call uncertain. This CDR3 region has 14 residues. V was cut by 1 base and J by 6 bases, with 12 bases left in between. Germline V gives CDR1 DFQATT, CDR2 SNEGSKA (reference sequence).

This clonotype was observed a handful of times. The rearrangement uses TRBV28 and TRBJ1-5; 9 bases match TRBD1. In germline, CDR1 is MDHEN, CDR2 SYDVKM. This CDR3 has 18 residues. The V segment lost 3 bases and the J segment 4 bases; nucleotides outside the gene matches: 13. The CDR3 here is CASSFSIQGAWVNQPQHF. Here the CDR3 DNA reads TGTGCCAGCAGTTTTTCAATACAGGGGGCTTGGGTAAATCAGCCCCAGCATTTT.

The V gene is TRBV5-1, the J gene TRBJ2-1; 8 bases align to TRBD2. Trimming cost V 4 bases and J 4 bases; bases outside gene matches: 7. Germline V gene lookup returns CDR1 SGHRS and CDR2 YFSETQ. The CDR3 loop spans 15 amino acids. CDR3 in DNA: TGCGCCAGCAGCCAGCGGGAGCAGGGATACAATGAGCAGTTCTTC. This gives the protein CASSQREQGYNEQFF.

This clonotype was counted between two and nine times. The V gene is TRBV4-3, the J gene TRBJ2-7; no clear D gene. Per germline, CDR1 LGHNA and CDR2 YSLEER. The CDR3 has 14 amino acids. Trimming removed 0 bases from V and 5 bases from J, with 11 bases in between. The CDR3 DNA sequence: TGCGCCAGCAGCCAAGATGAAGGGTCCCACGAGCAGTACTTC. Protein: CASSQDEGSHEQYF.

This clonotype was picked up many times. The rearrangement links TRBV9 to TRBJ2-7; the D gene is possibly TRBD2 (5 bases). V lost 0 bases and J 3 bases, leaving 13 bases between the germline ends. The CDR3 has 15 residues. Germline lookup yields CDR1 SGDLS and CDR2 YYNGEE. The CDR3 DNA reads TGTGCCAGCAGCGTAGCGGCTAGCAGTGTCTACGAGCAGTACTTC. It codes for CASSVAASSVYEQYF.